Included here is one TCR beta chain sequence, with context. The data were taken from a study of blood T cell repertoires in COVID-19. Original methodology: The assay estimated nucleated cells by amplifying reference gene primers. TCRdb's copy holds only in-frame clones and misses some; the assay was immunoSEQ multiplex PCR. D and trimming were read from the DNA, whereas the V and J calls and clone size are those reported in that table. The sample has some 350,000 clones, about 87% seen once. CDR3 length: 15 amino acids. CDR1 and CDR2 from the germline V gene are MNHEY and SVGEGT. V lost 4 bases to trimming and J lost 2 bases; unmatched junction nucleotides: 2.

The receptor was isolated from a woman in her 30s who had recovered from COVID-19. The sample was PBMCs or T cells enriched from blood (not recorded which). The chain is built from TRBV6-2 or TRBV6-3 and TRBJ1-1; 12 nucleotides align to TRBD1. Here the CDR3 reads CASSLGTGGNTEAFF. The CDR3 nucleotides read TGTGCCAGCAGTTTGGGGACAGGGGGCAACACTGAAGCTTTCTTT.